These T cell receptor beta chains were read from a single sample in a study of a mutant IDH1 vaccine in newly diagnosed glioma. Their specific antigens are unknown. The protocol was immunoSEQ multiplex PCR, while the TCRdb copy is restricted to in-frame clones and leaves out a portion. The sample holds tens of thousands of clones, 65% seen once. The sample consisted of peripheral blood mononuclear cells (PBMCs), taken from a glioma patient whose treatment included an IDH1 peptide vaccine. These TCRs come from a middle-aged man with glioma. Some clones in this sample may be carry-over from other donors' samples. Each CDR3 is given with its conserved first and last residue. D genes are given only for firm matches. Rows may omit the clone size; those that give it use once, few, many or a size class.

TRBV29-1,NA,TRBJ2-7,15,NA,CSVEEATGSHYEQYF,TGCAGCGTTGAAGAGGCCACAGGGAGCCACTACGAGCAGTACTTC
TRBV5-1,NA,TRBJ1-6,14,NA,CASSLGVWDSPLHF,TGCGCCAGCAGCTTAGGGGTTTGGGATTCACCCCTCCACTTT
TRBV4-2,NA,TRBJ2-1,15,NA,CASSQDRTVYNEQFF,TGTGCCAGCAGCCAAGACAGGACTGTCTACAATGAGCAGTTCTTC
TRBV7-9,few,TRBJ2-7,13,TRBD2,CASGTSGPLEQYF,TGTGCCAGCGGGACTAGCGGACCCCTAGAGCAGTACTTC
TRBV7-6,few,TRBJ1-2,12,NA,CASSLATDGYTF,TGTGCCAGCAGCTTGGCGACAGATGGCTACACCTTC
TRBV11-2,NA,TRBJ2-7,14,NA,CASSATQGPYEQYF,TGTGCCAGCAGCGCAACGCAGGGACCCTACGAGCAGTACTTC
TRBV4-2,NA,TRBJ2-7,16,TRBD2,CASSQIPGLAGAEQYF,TGTGCCAGCAGCCAGATTCCCGGACTAGCGGGGGCCGAGCAGTACTTC
TRBV4-1,NA,TRBJ2-2,14,TRBD1,CASSPTGGPGELFF,TGCGCCAGCAGCCCCACAGGGGGTCCCGGGGAGCTGTTTTTT
TRBV11-3,NA,TRBJ1-5,18,TRBD1,CASSPKTGTGPCNQPQHF,TGTGCCAGCAGCCCCAAGACCGGGACAGGGCCATGCAATCAGCCCCAGCATTTT
TRBV18,NA,TRBJ2-2,16,TRBD2,CASSRSGGAIAGELFF,TGTGCCAGCTCGCGGAGCGGGGGGGCGATCGCCGGGGAGCTGTTTTTT
TRBV27,NA,TRBJ1-6,14,TRBD1,CASSLSDRGTPLHF,TGTGCCAGCAGTTTGTCGGACAGGGGTACACCCCTCCACTTT
TRBV13,few,TRBJ2-2,16,TRBD2,CASSLGVAGVTGELFF,TGTGCCAGCAGCTTAGGGGTAGCGGGAGTCACCGGGGAGCTGTTTTTT
TRBV6-1,NA,TRBJ2-5,15,NA,CASSELGGSQETQYF,TGTGCCAGCAGTGAATTGGGGGGCTCACAAGAGACCCAGTACTTC
TRBV27,NA,TRBJ1-5,14,TRBD1,CASSRDRAQRPQHF,TGTGCCAGCAGTCGGGACAGGGCCCAACGGCCCCAGCATTTT
TRBV14,NA,TRBJ2-4,13,NA,CASSQEMRGIQYF,TGTGCCAGCAGCCAAGAGATGAGGGGCATTCAGTACTTC
TRBV30,NA,TRBJ1-2,14,TRBD1,CAWSGTGGGYGYTF,TGTGCCTGGAGTGGAACAGGGGGCGGTTATGGCTACACCTTC
TRBV6-5,NA,TRBJ1-2,14,TRBD1,CASLPDRGGYGYTF,TGTGCCAGCCTCCCGGACAGGGGGGGATATGGCTACACCTTC
TRBV2,NA,TRBJ1-4,14,NA,CASRNGIGVEKLFF,TGTGCCAGCAGAAACGGGATCGGCGTTGAAAAACTGTTTTTT
TRBV6-5,few,TRBJ2-7,15,NA,CASSLYRDGNYEQYF,TGTGCCAGCAGTTTATACCGGGACGGGAACTACGAGCAGTACTTC
TRBV30,NA,TRBJ1-2,15,NA,CAWTRDNRANYGYTF,TGTGCCTGGACCCGGGACAACCGAGCTAACTATGGCTACACCTTC
TRBV5-5,NA,TRBJ2-1,12,NA,CASSQTSVEQFF,TGTGCCAGCAGCCAGACTAGTGTTGAGCAGTTCTTC
TRBV5-1,NA,TRBJ2-7,13,NA,CATLGGRAREQYF,TGCGCCACCCTCGGGGGCAGGGCTAGGGAGCAGTACTTC
TRBV11-2,NA,TRBJ1-2,12,NA,CASSSSGTGYTF,TGTGCCAGCAGCTCCTCAGGGACCGGCTACACCTTC
TRBV6-5,NA,TRBJ2-7,13,TRBD1,CASSYFGQGLQYF,TGTGCCAGCAGTTACTTTGGACAGGGCCTACAGTACTTC
TRBV4-1,NA,TRBJ1-1,13,NA,CASSQEQGYEAFF,TGCGCCAGCAGCCAAGAACAGGGTTATGAAGCTTTCTTT
TRBV2,NA,TRBJ1-1,11,NA,CASNEALEAFF,TGTGCCAGCAACGAAGCCCTTGAAGCTTTCTTT